These 2 T cell receptor beta chains were all obtained from the same sample, sequenced in a study of breast tumors, draining lymph nodes, adjacent tissues. The lymph nodes were axillary draining lymph nodes from breast cancer patients. One entry per CDR3 protein, called by TCRdb with MiXCR from the multiplex PCR reads. The sample includes roughly 220,000 distinct CDR3 sequences, around 34% of them seen just once. The sample taken for sequencing was axillary lymph node tissue. The receptors derive from a female donor with breast cancer. Some clones in this sample may be carry-over from other donors' samples.

This clonotype has only a few counts. The V call is TRBV7-2, the J call TRBJ1-1; D remains ambiguous. The CDR3 consists of 14 residues. Germline V CDR1 and CDR2: SGHTA, FQGNSA. V dropped 2 bases and J dropped 0 bases, with 7 bases sitting between them. The CDR3 here is CASSLQAMNTEAFF. CDR3 coding DNA: TGTGCCAGCAGCTTACAGGCCATGAACACTGAAGCTTTCTTT.

Ten or more counts support this clonotype. The J gene is TRBJ1-2, the V gene TRBV19; D remains unclear. V shed 4 bases and J shed 3 bases, with 12 bases lying between them. Germline CDR1 reads LNHDA; CDR2 reads SQIVND (reference sequence). The CDR3 totals 14 residues. CDR3 nucleotide sequence: TGTGCCAGTAGTACAGGCGTGGCGTACTATGGCTACACCTTC. Its protein product is CASSTGVAYYGYTF.